These 14 T cell receptor beta chains were sequenced from one sample in a study of T cells in Graves' hyperthyroidism and ophthalmopathy. RNA transcripts provided the source from which TCR beta CDR3 regions were amplified. Researchers ran a first-round RT-PCR on the TCR CDR3 using the HTBI primer set. TCRdb re-derived calls from the multiplex PCR reads in MiXCR, one entry per CDR3 protein. Of more than 550,000 distinct CDR3 sequences in the sample, 15% to 20% were seen once. Sample: blood. These receptors all come from a woman aged 45-60 years with Graves' hyperthyroidism that later progressed to Graves' ophthalmopathy.

This clonotype was recorded many times. V gene TRBV20-1 combines with J gene TRBJ2-5; D gene ambiguous. Trimming cost V 8 bases and J 5 bases, with 15 bases left between them. The CDR3 has 12 amino acids. CDR1 and CDR2 from the germline V gene are DFQATT and SNEGSKA (reference sequence). CDR3 region: CSISRIGETQYF. The CDR3 region has the DNA TGCAGTATTTCTAGGATCGGCGAGACCCAGTACTTC.

V usage is TRBV20-1 and J usage is TRBJ2-5; D is perhaps TRBD1 (5 bases). CDR3 length: 13 residues. Per the germline V gene, CDR1 is DFQATT and CDR2 is SNEGSKA (reference sequence). V dropped 6 bases and J dropped 4 bases, with 15 bases sitting between them. The CDR3 reads CSALTVVGETQYF. The CDR3 DNA follows: TGCAGTGCCTTGACAGTGGTGGGAGAGACCCAGTACTTC.

This clonotype was found many times. The gene calls are TRBV20-1 and TRBJ2-5, with a possible D match to TRBD2 (6 bases). The CDR3 runs 16 residues. V lost 6 bases and J 6 bases, leaving 26 bases between the germline ends. Germline V gene data show CDR1 as DFQATT and CDR2 as SNEGSKA (reference sequence). The CDR3, as DNA: TGCAGTGCCATCACCGGGACCCCGGGAGCGGTGAAGACCCAGTACTTC. Protein: CSAITGTPGAVKTQYF.

The genes are TRBV5-1 and TRBJ2-2, with a possible D match to TRBD1 (5 bases). From germline, CDR1 is SGHRS and CDR2 YFSETQ. CDR3 length equals 14 residues. The V and J ends lost 9 bases and 0 bases respectively, with 12 bases between them. The CDR3 DNA reads as TGCGCCAACCAGGGCTACACGAACACCGGGGAGCTGTTTTTT. Translating gives CANQGYTNTGELFF.

The V gene is TRBV19, the J gene TRBJ2-1; 8 positions match TRBD1. Germline values: CDR1 LNHDA, CDR2 SQIVND (reference sequence). The V segment lost 10 bases and the J segment 4 bases; nucleotides outside the gene matches: 12. This CDR3 contains 15 residues. Here the CDR3 DNA reads TGTGCCATTTCCCATCCGGGACAGGAGTACAATGAGCAGTTCTTC. It codes for CAISHPGQEYNEQFF.

This clonotype was seen only a few times. A much bigger clone sits one base away, suggesting this may be a read error. V gene TRBV7-6 combines with J gene TRBJ2-6, with D tentatively TRBD1 or TRBD2 (5 bases each). Germline V gene data show CDR1 as SGHVS and CDR2 as FNYEAQ. V lost 5 bases and J lost 0, with 11 bases in between. The CDR3 is 16 amino acids. The CDR3 is CASSQGRNSGANVLTF. DNA for the CDR3: TGTGCCAGCAGCCAGGGACGGAACTCTGGGGCCAACGTCCTGACTTTC.

The gene calls are TRBV20-1 and TRBJ1-6; 8 bases align to TRBD1. Trimming cost V 7 bases and J 7 bases; bases outside gene matches: 12. The CDR3 has 15 amino acids. CDR1 DFQATT and CDR2 SNEGSKA come from the germline V gene (reference sequence). The CDR3 protein is CSGTGYVRGNSPLHF. The DNA of the CDR3 is TGCAGTGGGACAGGGTATGTCCGGGGAAATTCACCCCTCCACTTT.

This clonotype was seen a few times. V gene TRBV7-8 combines with J gene TRBJ2-6; 10 bases match TRBD2. The CDR3 has 20 residues. Germline CDR1 reads SGHVS; CDR2 reads FQNEAQ. V lost 5 bases, J lost 2 bases, and 15 bases stayed unmatched. Written as DNA, the CDR3 is TGTGCCAGCAGCCAAAGAAGGGTACTAGCGGGGACCCCTGGGGCCAACGTCCTGACTTTC. Amino acid sequence: CASSQRRVLAGTPGANVLTF. Variable domain in full (rest from reference TRBV7-8 and TRBJ2-6): GAGVSQSPRYKVAKRGQDVALRCDPISGHVSLFWYQQALGQGPEFLTYFQNEAQLDKSGLPSDRFFAERPEGSVSTLKIQRTQQEDSAVYLCASSQRRVLAGTPGANVLTFGAGSRLTVL.

The rearrangement uses TRBV6-1 and TRBJ2-1; 7 positions agree with TRBD1. Per the germline V gene, CDR1 is MNHNS and CDR2 is SASEGT. V dropped 4 bases and J dropped 9; count of bases not matched to a gene: 9. The CDR3 covers 14 residues. The CDR3: CASSGSARGTEQFF. The DNA of the CDR3 is TGTGCCAGCAGTGGTAGCGCCAGGGGGACTGAGCAGTTCTTC.

V is TRBV10-1 and J is TRBJ1-1; D is ambiguous. V lost 6 bases, J lost 2 bases, and 10 bases lay in between. CDR3 length: 13 amino acids. From germline, CDR1 is WNHNN and CDR2 SYGVQD (reference sequence). The DNA for the CDR3 is TGCGCCAGCAGGTACGGGTATAACACTGAAGCTTTCTTT. As protein: CASRYGYNTEAFF.

The chain combines TRBV6-2 or TRBV6-3 with TRBJ1-5; 7 bases line up with TRBD1. Germline loops: CDR1 MNHEY, CDR2 SVGEGT. The CDR3 consists of 19 residues. The V and J ends lost 4 bases and 2 bases, in that order; junction bases with no gene match: 17. Here the CDR3 reads CASSLSPTGSVWGNQPQHF. In DNA, the CDR3 is TGTGCCAGCAGTTTGTCCCCGACAGGGTCGGTTTGGGGCAATCAGCCCCAGCATTTT.

V and J are TRBV7-6 and TRBJ1-5; possible D gene TRBD1, 6 bases. Germline V gene data show CDR1 as SGHVS and CDR2 as FNYEAQ. The V end lost 2 bases, the J end lost 3 bases, and 11 bases lay between the germline ends. CDR3 length: 15 residues. The CDR3: CASSLWSGDNQPQHF. CDR3 DNA: TGTGCCAGCAGCTTATGGTCAGGGGACAATCAGCCCCAGCATTTT.

This clonotype was observed a handful of times. V usage is TRBV4-1 and J usage is TRBJ2-7; TRBD1 agrees at 7 bases. J gave up 4 bases and V 2 bases, and 11 bases lay outside the gene matches. Germline V CDR1 and CDR2: MGHRA, YSYEKL. This CDR3 comprises 16 residues. The CDR3 region has the DNA TGCGCCAGCAGCCAACACTCGACAGGGATCGTGTACGAGCAGTACTTC. Translation gives CASSQHSTGIVYEQYF.

This clonotype was detected ten times or more. The chain joins TRBV18 to TRBJ2-1; D call uncertain. CDR3 length: 16 amino acids. Germline assignment: CDR1 KGHSH and CDR2 LQKENI. Trimming stripped 1 base from V and 0 bases from J, with 10 bases between. The chain's CDR3 is CASSPRVDSSYNEQFF. CDR3 in DNA: TGTGCCAGCTCACCACGTGTTGATAGCTCCTACAATGAGCAGTTCTTC. Combining the CDR3 with reference TRBV18 and TRBJ2-1 gives the whole variable domain NAGVMQNPRHLVRRRGQEARLRCSPMKGHSHVYWYRQLPEEGLKFMVYLQKENIIDESGMPKERFSAEFPKEGPSILRIQQVVRGDSAAYFCASSPRVDSSYNEQFFGPGTRLTVL.